This TCR beta chain was identified in a study of early T cells in non-severe SARS-CoV-2 infection. This clonotype came up a few times. Its cognate antigen is unknown. Germline V CDR1 and CDR2: MNHEY, SVGEGT. This CDR3 has 20 residues. J was trimmed by 2 bases and V by 5 bases; bases with no gene match: 17. Study findings and constraints: Sequences matched to VDJdb favored anti-spike CD8 responses, while private and CD4 specificities were missed.

cDNA molecules, individually, were tagged with unique molecular identifiers. TCRdb re-analysed the 5' RACE reads in MiXCR, keeping a single row per CDR3 protein. This sample yields approximately 90,000 distinct CDR3 sequences, of which roughly 9.6% are seen a single time; roughly 5% belongs to the top ten. The origin of this receptor is an adult who was a healthcare worker with PCR-confirmed SARS-CoV-2 infection or an uninfected control (not recorded which). V usage is TRBV6-2 or TRBV6-3 and J usage is TRBJ2-7; 14 bases match TRBD2. Material: whole blood, obtained at baseline. CDR3 in amino acids: CASSNPTSGRVVAWTYEQYF. The CDR3 DNA is TGTGCCAGCAGTAATCCGACTAGCGGGAGGGTGGTTGCATGGACCTACGAGCAGTACTTC.